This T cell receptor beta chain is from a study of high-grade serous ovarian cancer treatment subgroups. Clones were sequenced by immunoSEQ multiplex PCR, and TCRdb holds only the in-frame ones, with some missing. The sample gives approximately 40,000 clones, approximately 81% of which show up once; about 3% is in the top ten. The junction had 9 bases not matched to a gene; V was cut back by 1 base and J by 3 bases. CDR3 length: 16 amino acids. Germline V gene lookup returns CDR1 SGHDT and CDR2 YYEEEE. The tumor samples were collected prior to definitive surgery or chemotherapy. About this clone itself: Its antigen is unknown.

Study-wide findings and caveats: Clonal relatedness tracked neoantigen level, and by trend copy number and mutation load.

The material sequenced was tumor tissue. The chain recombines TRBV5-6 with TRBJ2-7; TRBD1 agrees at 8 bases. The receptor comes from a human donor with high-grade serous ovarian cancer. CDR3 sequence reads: CASSLFTGGNVYEQYF. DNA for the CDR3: TGTGCCAGCAGCTTGTTTACAGGGGGAAACGTCTACGAGCAGTACTTC.